The entry below gives a single T cell receptor beta chain sequence along with its context. This sample was taken from a study of follicular helper T cells after annual influenza vaccination. Trimming pared 11 bases from V and 0 bases from J, leaving 14 bases between. Germline CDR1 MDHEN, CDR2 SYDVKM. There are 14 residues in the CDR3. Time point defined: 2015-2016 season, pre-vaccination. The protocol was immunoSEQ multiplex PCR, while the TCRdb copy is restricted to in-frame clones and leaves out a portion. The sample lists some 10,000 clones, roughly 82% occurring once. The TCR was taken from an adult who received the influenza vaccine. Specimen: CXCR5+ CD38- circulating T follicular helper cells from blood, collected on the day of influenza vaccination. Subset in this sample: circulating Tfh, non-naive CD4+CXCR5+PD-1+ (ICOS+CD38+ or ICOS-CD38-). The genes are TRBV28 and TRBJ1-3; possibly TRBD1 for D (5 bases). The DNA of the CDR3 is TGTGCCGGGGCCACCCCAAGCTCTGGAAACACCATATATTTT. Protein product: CAGATPSSGNTIYF. Full variable domain (outside the CDR3, taken from reference TRBV28 and TRBJ1-3): DVKVTQSSRYLVKRTGEKVFLECVQDMDHENMFWYRQDPGLGLRLIYFSYDVKMKEKGDIPEGYSVSREKKERFSLILESASTNQTSMYLCAGATPSSGNTIYFGEGSWLTVV.